This T cell receptor beta chain was found in a study of T cell responses to AZD1222 COVID-19 vaccine. Some clones are missing from TCRdb's copy, which holds only in-frame ones; the method was immunoSEQ multiplex PCR. Among roughly 170,000 clones, around 90% were seen once, and the ten largest hold under 2.5%. Germline CDR1 GTSNPN, CDR2 SVGIG (reference sequence). V lost 0 bases, J lost 3 bases, and 6 bases stayed unmatched. This CDR3 region has 15 residues. Sequencing used peripheral blood, obtained on day 0 of AZD1222 vaccination. This receptor was obtained from an adult in good health. The rearrangement links TRBV30 to TRBJ1-2, with 8 bases matching TRBD1. The CDR3 region is CAWSVVTGDDYGYTF. CDR3 DNA: TGTGCCTGGAGTGTCGTGACAGGGGACGACTATGGCTACACCTTC.